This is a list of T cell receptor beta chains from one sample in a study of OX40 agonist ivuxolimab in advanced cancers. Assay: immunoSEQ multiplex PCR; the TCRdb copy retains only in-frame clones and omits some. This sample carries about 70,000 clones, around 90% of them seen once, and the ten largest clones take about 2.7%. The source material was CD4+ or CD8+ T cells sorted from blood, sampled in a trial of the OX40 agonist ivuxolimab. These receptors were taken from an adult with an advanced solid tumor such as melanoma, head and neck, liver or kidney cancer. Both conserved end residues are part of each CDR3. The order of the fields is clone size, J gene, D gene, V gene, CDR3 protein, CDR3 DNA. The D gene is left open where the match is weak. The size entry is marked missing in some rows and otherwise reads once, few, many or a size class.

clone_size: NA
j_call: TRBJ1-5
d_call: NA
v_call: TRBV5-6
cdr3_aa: CASSPLLGSNQPQHF
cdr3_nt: TGTGCCAGCAGCCCCCTTCTAGGGAGCAATCAGCCCCAGCATTTT

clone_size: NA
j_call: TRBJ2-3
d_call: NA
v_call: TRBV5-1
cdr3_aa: CASKERRTDTQYF
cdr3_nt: TGCGCCAGCAAGGAGAGACGCACAGATACGCAGTATTTT

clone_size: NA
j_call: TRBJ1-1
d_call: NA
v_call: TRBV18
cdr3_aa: CASSQGRNTEAFF
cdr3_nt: TGTGCCAGCTCACAGGGCAGGAACACTGAAGCTTTCTTT

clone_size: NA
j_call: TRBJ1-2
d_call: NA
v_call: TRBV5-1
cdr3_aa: CASSLGTESFNGYTF
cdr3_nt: TGCGCCAGCAGCTTGGGGACAGAGTCCTTTAATGGCTACACCTTC

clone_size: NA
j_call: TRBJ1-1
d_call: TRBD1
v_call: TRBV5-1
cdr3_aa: CASSSTGVFTEAFF
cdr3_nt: TGCGCCAGCAGCTCTACAGGGGTCTTCACTGAAGCTTTCTTT

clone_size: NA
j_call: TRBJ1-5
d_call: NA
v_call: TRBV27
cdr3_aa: CASKDNQPQHF
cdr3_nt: TGTGCCAGCAAAGACAATCAGCCCCAGCATTTT

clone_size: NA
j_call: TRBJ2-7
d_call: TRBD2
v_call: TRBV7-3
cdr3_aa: CASSLKASGGISYEQYF
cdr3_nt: TGTGCCAGCAGCTTAAAGGCTAGCGGGGGGATCTCCTACGAGCAGTACTTC

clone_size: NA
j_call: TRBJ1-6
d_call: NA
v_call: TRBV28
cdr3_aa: CASTRGGPYNSPLHF
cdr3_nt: TGTGCCAGCACTCGTGGGGGGCCCTATAATTCACCCCTCCACTTT

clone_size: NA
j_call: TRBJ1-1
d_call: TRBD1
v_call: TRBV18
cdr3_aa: CASSWTGPNTEAFF
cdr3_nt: TGTGCCAGCTCCTGGACAGGGCCGAACACTGAAGCTTTCTTT

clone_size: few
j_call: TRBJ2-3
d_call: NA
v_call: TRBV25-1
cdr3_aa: CASRGWAGTDTQYF
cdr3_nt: TGTGCCAGCAGGGGGTGGGCTGGCACAGATACGCAGTATTTT

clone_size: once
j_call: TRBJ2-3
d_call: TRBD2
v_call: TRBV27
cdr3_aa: CASTGRAGSDTQYF
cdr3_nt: TGTGCCAGCACCGGGAGGGCCGGGTCAGATACGCAGTATTTT

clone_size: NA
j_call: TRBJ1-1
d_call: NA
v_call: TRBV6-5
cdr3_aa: CASLPGASLNTEAFF
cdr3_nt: TGTGCCAGCCTCCCGGGGGCTTCTTTGAACACTGAAGCTTTCTTT

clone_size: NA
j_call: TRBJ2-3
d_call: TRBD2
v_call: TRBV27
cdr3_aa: CASSKGLAGVTDTQYF
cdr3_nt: TGTGCCAGCAGTAAGGGACTAGCGGGGGTTACAGATACGCAGTATTTT

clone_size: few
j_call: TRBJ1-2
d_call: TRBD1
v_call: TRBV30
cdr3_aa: CAWSHGDRESYGYTF
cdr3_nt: TGTGCCTGGAGTCACGGGGACAGGGAGAGCTATGGCTACACCTTC

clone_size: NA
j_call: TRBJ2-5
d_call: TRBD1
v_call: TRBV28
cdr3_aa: CASSTPRQGEGETQYF
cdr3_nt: TGTGCCAGCAGTACACCCCGACAGGGGGAAGGAGAGACCCAGTACTTC

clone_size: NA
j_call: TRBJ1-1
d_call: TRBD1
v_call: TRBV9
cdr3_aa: CASSGSGTGGTEAFF
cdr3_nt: TGTGCCAGCAGCGGGTCCGGGACAGGGGGAACTGAAGCTTTCTTT

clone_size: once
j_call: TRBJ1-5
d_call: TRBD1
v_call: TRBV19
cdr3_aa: CASSISPPGQGDQPQHF
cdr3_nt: TGTGCCAGTAGTATATCCCCACCGGGACAGGGCGACCAGCCCCAGCATTTT

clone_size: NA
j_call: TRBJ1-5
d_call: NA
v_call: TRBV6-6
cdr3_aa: CASGDPNQPQHF
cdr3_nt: TGTGCCAGCGGCGACCCTAATCAGCCCCAGCATTTT

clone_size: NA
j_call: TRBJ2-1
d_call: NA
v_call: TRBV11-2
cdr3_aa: CASSLGGEQFF
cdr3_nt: TGTGCCAGCAGCTTAGGCGGGGAGCAGTTCTTC

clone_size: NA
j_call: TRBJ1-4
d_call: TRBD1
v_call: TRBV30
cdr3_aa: CAWDRGNEKLFF
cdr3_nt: TGTGCCTGGGACAGGGGCAACGAAAAACTGTTTTTT

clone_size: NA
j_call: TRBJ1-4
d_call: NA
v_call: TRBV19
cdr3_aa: CASRWGSEEKLFF
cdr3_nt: TGTGCCAGTAGATGGGGTTCTGAGGAAAAACTGTTTTTT

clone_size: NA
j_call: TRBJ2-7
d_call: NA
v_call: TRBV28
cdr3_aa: CASSLSLIPHEQYF
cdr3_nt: TGTGCCAGCAGTTTATCCCTCATACCCCACGAGCAGTACTTC

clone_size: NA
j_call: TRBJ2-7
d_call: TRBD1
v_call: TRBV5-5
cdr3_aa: CASSFGTGGDEQYF
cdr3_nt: TGTGCCAGCAGCTTCGGGACAGGGGGCGACGAGCAGTACTTC

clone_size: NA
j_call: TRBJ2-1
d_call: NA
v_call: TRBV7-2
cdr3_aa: CASSPSISGGRGNEQFF
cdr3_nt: TGTGCCAGCAGCCCCTCAATTTCTGGAGGCCGAGGAAATGAGCAGTTCTTC

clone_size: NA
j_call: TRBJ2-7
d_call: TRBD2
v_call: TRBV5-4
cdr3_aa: CASSLGLAGGYGQYF
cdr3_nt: TGTGCCAGCAGCTTGGGACTAGCGGGGGGGTATGGGCAGTACTTC

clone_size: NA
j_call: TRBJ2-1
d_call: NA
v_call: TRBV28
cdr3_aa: CASSLPLQYNEQFF
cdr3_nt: TGTGCCAGCAGCCTTCCTCTACAATACAATGAGCAGTTCTTC

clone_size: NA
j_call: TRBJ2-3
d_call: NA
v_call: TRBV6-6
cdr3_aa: CASGGTGTDTQYF
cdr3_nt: TGTGCCAGCGGGGGGACGGGCACAGATACGCAGTATTTT

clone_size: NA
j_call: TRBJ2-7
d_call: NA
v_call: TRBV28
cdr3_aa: CASSPPPRGYEQYF
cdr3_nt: TGTGCCAGCAGTCCACCCCCCAGGGGCTACGAGCAGTACTTC

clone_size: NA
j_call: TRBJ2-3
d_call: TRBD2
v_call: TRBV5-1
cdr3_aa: CASSLAELAADTQYF
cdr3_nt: TGCGCCAGCAGCTTGGCCGAGCTAGCGGCAGATACGCAGTATTTT

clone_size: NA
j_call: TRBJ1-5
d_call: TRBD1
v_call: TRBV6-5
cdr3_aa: CASSRDSSNNQPQHF
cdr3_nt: TGTGCCAGCAGTAGGGACAGTTCTAACAATCAGCCCCAGCATTTT

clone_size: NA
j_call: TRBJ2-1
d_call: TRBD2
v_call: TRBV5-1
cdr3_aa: CASSGTSSNEQFF
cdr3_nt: TGCGCCAGCTCCGGGACTAGCTCCAATGAGCAGTTCTTC

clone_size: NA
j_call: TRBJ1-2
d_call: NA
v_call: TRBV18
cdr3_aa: CASSPMGEEGYTF
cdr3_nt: TGTGCCAGCTCACCTATGGGTGAGGAGGGCTACACCTTC

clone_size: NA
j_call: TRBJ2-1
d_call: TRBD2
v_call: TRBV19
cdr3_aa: CASSLLAANNEQFF
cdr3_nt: TGTGCCAGTAGTCTACTAGCGGCCAACAATGAGCAGTTCTTC

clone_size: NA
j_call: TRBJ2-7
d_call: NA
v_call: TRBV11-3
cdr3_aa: CASSLDLSGGGEQYF
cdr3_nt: TGTGCCAGCAGCTTAGATCTTAGCGGTGGAGGCGAGCAGTACTTC

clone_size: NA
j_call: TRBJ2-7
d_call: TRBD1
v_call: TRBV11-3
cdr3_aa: CAFLDRAYEQYF
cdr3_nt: TGTGCCTTCTTGGACAGGGCCTACGAGCAGTACTTC

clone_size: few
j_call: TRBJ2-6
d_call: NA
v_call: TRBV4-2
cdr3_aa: CASSQASSGANVLTF
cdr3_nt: TGTGCCAGCAGCCAAGCCAGCTCTGGGGCCAACGTCCTGACTTTC